These T cell receptor beta chains were read from a single sample in a study of control samples from healthy donors and cancer patients. Generated by immunoSEQ multiplex PCR, the TCRdb table keeps only in-frame clones and is missing some. The top ten clones hold around 7.9% of a sample with about 130,000 clones, approximately 90% of them seen once. The source material was blood. The receptor set was obtained from a young man in good health. Each CDR3 is given with its conserved first and last residue. Fields, in order: D gene, J gene, V gene, clone size, CDR3 DNA, CDR3 protein. D genes are given only for firm matches. The listing skips clone size in some rows; elsewhere it reads once, few, many or a size class.

>.|TRBJ2-3|TRBV7-3|.
TGTGCCAGCAGCTTAGAGGGCCTAGGCACAGATACGCAGTATTTT
CASSLEGLGTDTQYF
>.|TRBJ1-5|TRBV29-1|.
TGCAGCGTGGGGGGGGCTTCCAATCAGCCCCAGCATTTT
CSVGGASNQPQHF
>TRBD2|TRBJ2-5|TRBV25-1|.
TGTGCCAGCAGTCTCCCCGGGGGACTACCGGAAGAGACCCAGTACTTC
CASSLPGGLPEETQYF
>.|TRBJ2-5|TRBV5-1|once
TGCGCCAGCAGCTTGGAAGGGGCCGGAGAGACCCAGTACTTC
CASSLEGAGETQYF
>.|TRBJ1-3|TRBV6-5|.
TGTGCCAGCAGTTACAGGTCTGGAAACACCATATATTTT
CASSYRSGNTIYF
>.|TRBJ1-1|TRBV7-9|.
TGTGCCAGCAGTCCTACGGGGAACACTGAAGCTTTCTTT
CASSPTGNTEAFF
>TRBD1|TRBJ2-7|TRBV5-6|.
TGTGCCAGCAGCATTACAGGGGGATTCTCCTACGAGCAGTACTTC
CASSITGGFSYEQYF
>.|TRBJ1-1|TRBV7-2|.
TGTGCCAGCAGCCGAGGACTCCGGACTGAAGCTTTCTTT
CASSRGLRTEAFF
>.|TRBJ1-2|TRBV7-2|.
TGTGCCAGCAGCTTAGTTTGGCAGGACTATGGCTACACCTTC
CASSLVWQDYGYTF
>.|TRBJ2-7|TRBV10-3|.
TGTGCCAGCGCGGGACAGCATGACTACGAGCAGTACTTC
CASAGQHDYEQYF
>.|TRBJ1-1|TRBV7-7|.
TGTGCCAGCAGCCCTCCGGGGGGCTGGAACACTGAAGCTTTCTTT
CASSPPGGWNTEAFF
>TRBD2|TRBJ2-1|TRBV5-1|.
TGCGCCAGCAGCTTTCTAGCGGGGAGCTCCTACAATGAGCAGTTCTTC
CASSFLAGSSYNEQFF
>TRBD1|TRBJ1-2|TRBV7-9|.
TGTGCCAGCAGCCGCGGACAGGGACCTTATGGCTACACCTTC
CASSRGQGPYGYTF
>TRBD2|TRBJ2-1|TRBV6-5|.
TGTGCCAGCACCACTAGCGGGGGAGATAATGAGCAGTTCTTC
CASTTSGGDNEQFF
>TRBD1|TRBJ1-5|TRBV27|.
TGTGCCAGCAGCACCGGGACAGGGGCTTCACGCAATCAGCCCCAGCATTTT
CASSTGTGASRNQPQHF
>.|TRBJ2-2|TRBV5-4|.
TGTGCCAGCAGCTTGGACTCAGGATGGGCCGGGGAGCTGTTTTTT
CASSLDSGWAGELFF
>.|TRBJ1-4|TRBV6-5|.
TGTGCCAGCAGTTACTCTCGGGTGGGGACTAATGAAAAACTGTTTTTT
CASSYSRVGTNEKLFF
>TRBD1|TRBJ1-2|TRBV5-1|.
TGCGCCAGCAGTCCCCGGTTCGGGACAGGGGGCTCCTATGGCTACACCTTC
CASSPRFGTGGSYGYTF
>.|TRBJ2-3|TRBV5-5|.
TGTGCCAGCAGCTTGACCGCAGATACGCAGTATTTT
CASSLTADTQYF
>.|TRBJ1-5|TRBV27|.
TGTGCCAGCAGTTCCTGGGGGAACAATCAGCCCCAGCATTTT
CASSSWGNNQPQHF
>.|TRBJ1-1|TRBV27|.
TGTGCCAGCAGTTTGACAGCTGGCAACACTGAAGCTTTCTTT
CASSLTAGNTEAFF
>TRBD1|TRBJ1-2|TRBV25-1|.
TGTGCCAGCAGTGAGTTTTACCGGGACAGCCCTTATGGCTACACCTTC
CASSEFYRDSPYGYTF
>.|TRBJ1-5|TRBV30|few
TGTGCCTGGAGCGCAGGTAATCAGCCCCAGCATTTT
CAWSAGNQPQHF
>.|TRBJ2-4|TRBV3-1/TRBV3-2|.
TGTGCCAGCAGCCAAGAAGGGGGTTTATCGTACTTC
CASSQEGGLSYF
>.|TRBJ2-7|TRBV7-2|once
TGTGCCAGCAGCCCGCGAATCGGGGCCTACGAGCAGTACTTC
CASSPRIGAYEQYF
>.|TRBJ1-6|TRBV18|.
TGTGCCAGCTCACCACAGAATACTAATTCACCCCTCCACTTT
CASSPQNTNSPLHF
>.|TRBJ1-1|TRBV30|.
TGTGCCTGGAGTGTATACGGCTCTGAAGCTTTCTTT
CAWSVYGSEAFF
>.|TRBJ1-2|TRBV19|.
TGTGCCAGTAGTAGACTACAAGGGGGAGTCTATGGCTACACCTTC
CASSRLQGGVYGYTF
>TRBD1|TRBJ1-2|TRBV9|.
TGTGCCAGCAGCGTAACGACAGGGAAAGGACATGGCTACACCTTC
CASSVTTGKGHGYTF
>.|TRBJ1-4|TRBV5-5|.
TGTGCCAGCAGCTTCACCGGGGGAAATGAAAAACTGTTTTTT
CASSFTGGNEKLFF
>TRBD2|TRBJ2-3|TRBV7-9|.
TGTGCCAGCAGCCGACTTTTAGCGGGGGACACAGATACGCAGTATTTT
CASSRLLAGDTDTQYF
>TRBD1|TRBJ1-2|TRBV5-1|once
TGCGCCAGCAGCGACCGGGACAGGGTAGGCGGCTACACCTTC
CASSDRDRVGGYTF
>.|TRBJ1-4|TRBV7-9|.
TGTGCCAGCAGCTTGGAAACTAATGAAAAACTGTTTTTT
CASSLETNEKLFF
>TRBD1|TRBJ1-4|TRBV6-1|.
TGTGCCAGCAGTGAAGTCTGGAGAACCGGGACAGGATTTAATGAAAAACTGTTTTTT
CASSEVWRTGTGFNEKLFF
>TRBD1|TRBJ1-2|TRBV5-4|.
TGTGCCAGCAGCAATGACAGGGCCCCTGTCGACTATGGCTACACCTTC
CASSNDRAPVDYGYTF
>TRBD1|TRBJ1-2|TRBV15|.
TGTGCCACCAGCAGAGATGAAGGGGGCCATGGCTACACCTTC
CATSRDEGGHGYTF
>.|TRBJ2-1|TRBV11-1|once
TGTGCCAGCAGCCCAAGGGTACAGAATGAGCAGTTCTTC
CASSPRVQNEQFF
>.|TRBJ1-6|TRBV6-1|.
TGTGCCAGCAGTGAAGTCGACTGGATCTATAATTCACCCCTCCACTTT
CASSEVDWIYNSPLHF
>.|TRBJ1-6|TRBV6-5|once
TGTGCCAGCACCAAAGGGACGGGGAATTCACCCCTCCACTTT
CASTKGTGNSPLHF
>TRBD2|TRBJ2-7|TRBV27|.
TGTGCCAGCAGTCCCGGACTAGCGGCAAACTACGAGCAGTACTTC
CASSPGLAANYEQYF
>TRBD1|TRBJ2-2|TRBV7-9|.
TGTGCCAGCAGCTTAGGGGACAGGGACACCGGGGAGCTGTTTTTT
CASSLGDRDTGELFF
>TRBD1|TRBJ1-5|TRBV11-1|.
TGTGCCAGCAGCCCGACAGGGGGCAACAATCAGCCCCAGCATTTT
CASSPTGGNNQPQHF
>.|TRBJ1-2|TRBV29-1|.
TGCAGCGTTGGTGGGGAGGGGCGCTTCTACTATGGCTACACCTTC
CSVGGEGRFYYGYTF
>.|TRBJ1-3|TRBV6-5|.
TGTGCCAGCAGTTCGAACTCTGGAAACACCATATATTTT
CASSSNSGNTIYF
>.|TRBJ2-5|TRBV27|once
TGTGCCAGCAGTTTCGGGGGGCGGGGCGGGGAGACCCAGTACTTC
CASSFGGRGGETQYF
>.|TRBJ2-7|TRBV15|.
TGTGCCACCAGCACCCTTCTCACTCCGTTCGAGCAGTACTTC
CATSTLLTPFEQYF
>.|TRBJ2-7|TRBV9|.
TGTGCCAGCAGCGTAGGACGTTATCGGTACGAGCAGTACTTC
CASSVGRYRYEQYF
>TRBD1|TRBJ1-3|TRBV6-2/TRBV6-3|.
TGTGCCAGCAGCCAGGGGGTATGGGGAAACACCATATATTTT
CASSQGVWGNTIYF
>.|TRBJ2-2|TRBV24-1|few
TGTGCCACCAGTTCACACACCGGGGAGCTGTTTTTT
CATSSHTGELFF
>.|TRBJ2-6|TRBV7-6|.
TGTGCCAGCAGCGGGGGGTCGACCTACTCTGGGGCCAACGTCCTGACTTTC
CASSGGSTYSGANVLTF